The TCR beta chain described here comes from a study of cytomegalovirus exposure and HLA in healthy donors. Findings and limits, study-wide: According to a subsequent analysis, TCR clusters identified in the first cohort showed a tendency to co-occur across the 110 or so validation repertoires. According to the study, around 150 TCR beta chains were cytomegalovirus-associated.

As regards this clone: What it binds is not known.

The repertoire was sequenced with immunoSEQ multiplex PCR; TCRdb's copy has only in-frame clones and lacks some. The sample lists some 120,000 clones, around 90% occurring once. Trimming took off 3 bases at V and 4 bases at J, with 13 bases between the two ends. The CDR3 is 14 amino acids. CDR1 is SGHRS and CDR2 is YFSETQ in the germline V gene. The sequencing input was PBMCs. V usage is TRBV5-1 and J usage is TRBJ1-2, with a tentative D call TRBD1 (6 bases). The sequence was collected from a woman aged 18-29 years in good health and CMV-seronegative. This CDR3 is CASSYHREGYGYTF. For the CDR3, the DNA is TGCGCCAGCAGCTACCACAGGGAAGGCTATGGCTACACCTTC. Combining the CDR3 with reference TRBV5-1 and TRBJ1-2 gives the whole variable domain KAGVTQTPRYLIKTRGQQVTLSCSPISGHRSVSWYQQTPGQGLQFLFEYFSETQRNKGNFPGRFSGRQFSNSRSEMNVSTLELGDSALYLCASSYHREGYGYTFGSGTRLTVV.